This is a list of T cell receptor beta chains from one sample in a study of shared clonotypes between healthy human individuals. Profiled with immunoSEQ multiplex PCR; TCRdb holds only in-frame clones, not every one. The table records about 79,000 clones, 60% to 80% of them present only once. The sequenced sample consisted of memory CD8+ T cells sorted from blood. The receptors were sampled from a man in his thirties or forties in good health. Each CDR3 is given with its conserved first and last residue. The D gene is left open where the match is weak. Some rows have no size entry. The others give once, few or many, or a class for an expanded clone.

v_gene: TRBV7-6
abundance: -
j_gene: TRBJ1-1
d_gene: -
CDR3aa: CASSLGANTEAFF
CDR3nt: TGTGCCAGCAGCTTAGGGGCGAACACTGAAGCTTTCTTT

v_gene: TRBV15
abundance: -
j_gene: TRBJ2-1
d_gene: -
CDR3aa: CATSRNGPQRDRQFF
CDR3nt: TGTGCCACCAGCAGAAACGGACCTCAGAGGGACCGGCAGTTCTTC

v_gene: TRBV7-2
abundance: -
j_gene: TRBJ2-7
d_gene: -
CDR3aa: CASSSAERISYEQYF
CDR3nt: TGTGCCAGCAGCTCTGCGGAACGTATCTCCTACGAGCAGTACTTC

v_gene: TRBV2
abundance: -
j_gene: TRBJ1-4
d_gene: -
CDR3aa: CASSVGVSGLPNEKLFF
CDR3nt: TGTGCCAGCAGTGTAGGGGTCTCAGGACTTCCTAATGAAAAACTGTTTTTT

v_gene: TRBV11-2
abundance: many
j_gene: TRBJ2-7
d_gene: TRBD2
CDR3aa: CASSLGPSAGGPRLYEQYF
CDR3nt: TGTGCCAGCAGCTTAGGGCCTTCTGCGGGAGGCCCCCGGTTATACGAGCAGTACTTC

v_gene: TRBV6-1
abundance: many
j_gene: TRBJ2-7
d_gene: TRBD2
CDR3aa: CASRYGLAGYYEQYF
CDR3nt: TGTGCCAGCAGGTACGGGCTAGCGGGATACTACGAGCAGTACTTC

v_gene: TRBV5-5
abundance: -
j_gene: TRBJ2-7
d_gene: TRBD1
CDR3aa: CASSLNPGGSYEQYF
CDR3nt: TGTGCCAGCAGCTTGAATCCAGGGGGCTCCTACGAGCAGTACTTC

v_gene: TRBV19
abundance: few
j_gene: TRBJ2-3
d_gene: -
CDR3aa: CASGLMSTDTQYF
CDR3nt: TGTGCCAGTGGGCTTATGAGCACAGATACGCAGTATTTT

v_gene: TRBV10-3
abundance: -
j_gene: TRBJ2-1
d_gene: TRBD2
CDR3aa: CAISAPSGIYNEQFF
CDR3nt: TGTGCCATCAGTGCTCCTAGCGGGATCTACAATGAGCAGTTCTTC

v_gene: TRBV7-9
abundance: many
j_gene: TRBJ1-3
d_gene: -
CDR3aa: CASLTDSGNTIYF
CDR3nt: TGTGCCAGCCTCACAGACTCTGGAAACACCATATATTTT

v_gene: TRBV29-1
abundance: once
j_gene: TRBJ2-5
d_gene: -
CDR3aa: CSVEGWQSQETQYF
CDR3nt: TGCAGCGTTGAAGGATGGCAGAGCCAAGAGACCCAGTACTTC

v_gene: TRBV4-3
abundance: -
j_gene: TRBJ2-6
d_gene: -
CDR3aa: CASSRTPAGGLSGANVLTF
CDR3nt: TGCGCCAGCAGCCGGACCCCGGCCGGGGGCCTCTCTGGGGCCAACGTCCTGACTTTC

v_gene: TRBV6-1
abundance: -
j_gene: TRBJ1-1
d_gene: -
CDR3aa: CASEISPDSPAEAFF
CDR3nt: TGTGCCAGCGAAATTTCTCCGGACAGCCCAGCTGAAGCTTTCTTT

v_gene: TRBV28
abundance: few
j_gene: TRBJ1-4
d_gene: -
CDR3aa: CASGSGRIKKLFF
CDR3nt: TGTGCCAGCGGAAGTGGCCGGATAAAAAAACTGTTTTTT

v_gene: TRBV5-3
abundance: -
j_gene: TRBJ2-5
d_gene: -
CDR3aa: CARNPVEEKGETQYF
CDR3nt: TGTGCCAGAAACCCCGTGGAGGAAAAAGGAGAGACCCAGTACTTC

v_gene: TRBV6-4
abundance: many
j_gene: TRBJ2-1
d_gene: TRBD2
CDR3aa: CASSALAGGDEQFF
CDR3nt: TGTGCCAGCAGTGCACTAGCGGGAGGCGATGAGCAGTTCTTC

v_gene: TRBV7-2
abundance: once
j_gene: TRBJ2-1
d_gene: TRBD2
CDR3aa: CASSSQVAGSSYNEQFF
CDR3nt: TGTGCCAGCAGCTCACAGGTAGCGGGAAGCTCCTACAATGAGCAGTTCTTC

v_gene: TRBV6-1
abundance: -
j_gene: TRBJ1-4
d_gene: -
CDR3aa: CASRSSPGRDEKLFF
CDR3nt: TGTGCCAGCAGAAGTAGCCCGGGACGAGATGAAAAACTGTTTTTT

v_gene: TRBV9
abundance: -
j_gene: TRBJ2-1
d_gene: TRBD1
CDR3aa: CASSDNYKTGSPRSNEQLF
CDR3nt: TGTGCCAGCAGCGACAACTACAAGACAGGGAGCCCTAGGTCCAATGAGCAGCTCTTC

v_gene: TRBV7-9
abundance: -
j_gene: TRBJ2-1
d_gene: TRBD2
CDR3aa: CASSPLAGGTREQFF
CDR3nt: TGTGCCAGCAGCCCCTTAGCGGGAGGGACGAGGGAGCAGTTCTTC

v_gene: TRBV25-1
abundance: -
j_gene: TRBJ2-3
d_gene: TRBD2
CDR3aa: CASSELVVTSNTDTQYF
CDR3nt: TGTGCCAGCAGTGAATTGGTTGTGACTAGCAACACAGATACGCAGTATTTT

v_gene: TRBV9
abundance: -
j_gene: TRBJ2-2
d_gene: -
CDR3aa: CATGKRGQNLNTGELFF
CDR3nt: TGTGCCACAGGTAAACGAGGGCAGAACTTGAACACCGGGGAGCTGTTTTTT

v_gene: TRBV4-2
abundance: -
j_gene: TRBJ1-1
d_gene: TRBD1
CDR3aa: CASSSSRGLGTEAFF
CDR3nt: TGTGCCAGCAGCTCCAGCAGGGGGCTGGGCACTGAAGCTTTCTTT

v_gene: TRBV29-1
abundance: -
j_gene: TRBJ1-1
d_gene: -
CDR3aa: CSVVQAHSGAFF
CDR3nt: TGCAGCGTTGTACAGGCCCATAGTGGGGCTTTCTTT

v_gene: TRBV5-4
abundance: -
j_gene: TRBJ1-1
d_gene: -
CDR3aa: CASSLGISEAFF
CDR3nt: TGTGCCAGCAGCTTGGGTATCAGTGAAGCTTTCTTT

v_gene: TRBV19
abundance: -
j_gene: TRBJ2-6
d_gene: -
CDR3aa: CASSIPSPGANVLTF
CDR3nt: TGTGCCAGTAGTATCCCTTCCCCTGGGGCCAACGTCCTGACTTTC

v_gene: TRBV10-3
abundance: -
j_gene: TRBJ2-7
d_gene: TRBD2
CDR3aa: CAISDTSGGHYEQYF
CDR3nt: TGTGCCATCAGTGACACTAGCGGGGGCCACTACGAGCAGTACTTC

v_gene: TRBV4-3
abundance: once
j_gene: TRBJ2-7
d_gene: -
CDR3aa: CASSQDLRSSEQYF
CDR3nt: TGCGCCAGCAGCCAAGATCTAAGGTCCTCCGAGCAGTACTTC

v_gene: TRBV15
abundance: -
j_gene: TRBJ2-7
d_gene: -
CDR3aa: CATSRDRDWSSEQYF
CDR3nt: TGTGCCACCAGCAGAGATAGGGACTGGTCGAGCGAGCAGTACTTC

v_gene: TRBV7-3
abundance: -
j_gene: TRBJ2-6
d_gene: -
CDR3aa: CASSSRIRLQSRANVLTF
CDR3nt: TGTGCCAGCAGCAGTCGCATACGCTTACAAAGTCGGGCCAACGTCCTGACTTTC

v_gene: TRBV10-1
abundance: few
j_gene: TRBJ1-2
d_gene: TRBD1
CDR3aa: CASTLDRERGGYTF
CDR3nt: TGCGCCAGCACCTTAGACAGGGAAAGAGGGGGCTACACCTTC

v_gene: TRBV18
abundance: -
j_gene: TRBJ2-2
d_gene: -
CDR3aa: CASSPVRRGGAGELFF
CDR3nt: TGTGCCAGCTCACCCGTGAGAAGAGGGGGTGCCGGGGAGCTGTTTTTT

v_gene: TRBV27
abundance: many
j_gene: TRBJ2-5
d_gene: TRBD1
CDR3aa: CASSWPGQGKEDQYF
CDR3nt: TGTGCCAGCAGTTGGCCGGGACAGGGGAAGGAGGACCAGTACTTC

v_gene: TRBV7-9
abundance: -
j_gene: TRBJ2-2
d_gene: -
CDR3aa: CASRPGGDTGELFF
CDR3nt: TGTGCCAGCAGGCCCGGAGGGGACACCGGGGAGCTGTTTTTT

v_gene: TRBV6-6
abundance: -
j_gene: TRBJ2-3
d_gene: -
CDR3aa: CASSYSGDGKTQYF
CDR3nt: TGTGCCAGCAGTTACTCGGGAGACGGTAAGACGCAGTATTTT

v_gene: TRBV5-1
abundance: -
j_gene: TRBJ2-5
d_gene: TRBD2
CDR3aa: CASSLGTSGPETQYF
CDR3nt: TGCGCCAGCAGCTTGGGAACTAGCGGACCCGAGACCCAGTACTTC

v_gene: TRBV27
abundance: -
j_gene: TRBJ2-7
d_gene: TRBD1
CDR3aa: CASGGGPGGNFGEQYF
CDR3nt: TGTGCCAGCGGGGGCGGACCAGGGGGCAATTTCGGCGAGCAGTACTTC

v_gene: TRBV27
abundance: few
j_gene: TRBJ2-5
d_gene: -
CDR3aa: CASSSGTAEETQYF
CDR3nt: TGTGCCAGCAGTTCCGGGACGGCCGAAGAGACCCAGTACTTC

v_gene: TRBV5-5
abundance: -
j_gene: TRBJ2-7
d_gene: TRBD1
CDR3aa: CASSTRTGLSYEQYF
CDR3nt: TGTGCCAGCAGCACACGGACAGGGCTTTCCTACGAGCAGTACTTC

v_gene: TRBV28
abundance: -
j_gene: TRBJ2-6
d_gene: -
CDR3aa: CASSLRLSGANVLTF
CDR3nt: TGTGCCAGCAGTTTAAGGCTATCTGGGGCCAATGTCCTGACTTTC

v_gene: TRBV27
abundance: once
j_gene: TRBJ2-7
d_gene: -
CDR3aa: CASNNRPDSYEQYF
CDR3nt: TGTGCCAGCAACAACAGGCCCGACTCCTACGAGCAGTACTTC

v_gene: TRBV18
abundance: few
j_gene: TRBJ2-3
d_gene: TRBD1
CDR3aa: CASSPGTGSTDTQYF
CDR3nt: TGTGCCAGCTCACCCGGGACAGGATCTACAGATACGCAGTATTTT

v_gene: TRBV6-1
abundance: few
j_gene: TRBJ2-2
d_gene: TRBD1
CDR3aa: CASSEWQGASGELFF
CDR3nt: TGTGCCAGCAGTGAATGGCAGGGGGCTAGCGGGGAGCTGTTTTTT

v_gene: TRBV5-1
abundance: -
j_gene: TRBJ2-7
d_gene: -
CDR3aa: CASSLEGLMCF
CDR3nt: TGCGCCAGCAGCTTGGAGGGGCTTATGTGCTTC

v_gene: TRBV6-6
abundance: -
j_gene: TRBJ1-2
d_gene: -
CDR3aa: CASSSQGGNGYTF
CDR3nt: TGTGCCAGCAGTTCACAAGGGGGAAATGGCTACACCTTC

v_gene: TRBV27
abundance: -
j_gene: TRBJ2-1
d_gene: -
CDR3aa: CASRGWDEQFF
CDR3nt: TGTGCCAGCAGGGGCTGGGATGAGCAGTTCTTC

v_gene: TRBV6-5
abundance: -
j_gene: TRBJ2-4
d_gene: TRBD1
CDR3aa: CASSHGQGGIQYF
CDR3nt: TGTGCCAGCAGCCACGGACAGGGAGGCATTCAGTACTTC

v_gene: TRBV5-4
abundance: -
j_gene: TRBJ2-3
d_gene: TRBD2
CDR3aa: CASSLSGSRADTQYF
CDR3nt: TGTGCCAGCAGCCTTAGCGGGAGTCGAGCAGATACGCAGTATTTT

v_gene: TRBV6-4
abundance: many
j_gene: TRBJ2-3
d_gene: TRBD2
CDR3aa: CASSDSGRATDTQYF
CDR3nt: TGTGCCAGCAGTGACTCCGGGAGGGCCACAGATACGCAGTATTTT

v_gene: TRBV27
abundance: few
j_gene: TRBJ2-1
d_gene: -
CDR3aa: CASAMIEDEQFF
CDR3nt: TGTGCCAGCGCCATGATCGAGGATGAGCAGTTCTTC

v_gene: TRBV19
abundance: few
j_gene: TRBJ1-1
d_gene: -
CDR3aa: CASSIVQNTEAFF
CDR3nt: TGTGCCAGTAGTATTGTGCAGAACACTGAAGCTTTCTTT

v_gene: TRBV27
abundance: -
j_gene: TRBJ1-1
d_gene: -
CDR3aa: CASSLIREMNTEAFF
CDR3nt: TGTGCCAGCAGTTTAATTAGGGAAATGAACACTGAAGCTTTCTTT

v_gene: TRBV2
abundance: -
j_gene: TRBJ1-2
d_gene: -
CDR3aa: CASKRQEGYTF
CDR3nt: TGTGCCAGCAAACGACAGGAGGGCTACACCTTC

v_gene: TRBV6-1
abundance: few
j_gene: TRBJ2-2
d_gene: -
CDR3aa: CASRSGRLNTGELFF
CDR3nt: TGTGCCAGCAGATCCGGTAGGCTTAACACCGGGGAGCTGTTTTTT

v_gene: TRBV9
abundance: -
j_gene: TRBJ1-3
d_gene: -
CDR3aa: CASSVAGYGNTIYF
CDR3nt: TGTGCCAGCAGCGTAGCAGGATATGGAAACACCATATATTTT

v_gene: TRBV28
abundance: -
j_gene: TRBJ1-1
d_gene: -
CDR3aa: CASSFGFSGNTEAFF
CDR3nt: TGTGCCAGCAGTTTTGGCTTCTCTGGGAACACTGAAGCTTTCTTT

v_gene: TRBV20-1
abundance: once
j_gene: TRBJ1-2
d_gene: -
CDR3aa: CSAREDIGYTF
CDR3nt: TGCAGTGCTAGAGAGGACATTGGCTACACCTTC

v_gene: TRBV10-1
abundance: -
j_gene: TRBJ2-2
d_gene: TRBD2
CDR3aa: CASILAGDPNTGELFF
CDR3nt: TGCGCCAGCATTTTAGCGGGAGATCCGAACACCGGGGAGCTGTTTTTT